These T cell receptor beta chains were read from a single sample in a study of persistence of HIV-infected CD4 T cells. These receptors' antigens are unknown. Some clones are missing from TCRdb's copy, which holds only in-frame ones; the method was immunoSEQ multiplex PCR. Among 45,000 or so clones listed, less than 90% were seen once. The sequences come from CD4+ T cells sorted from PBMCs after approximately 19-hour stimulation, collected from a patient who received antiretroviral therapy. The receptors originated from an adult woman with HIV who was CMV-seropositive. CDR3s include the opening cysteine and the closing phenylalanine or tryptophan. The D gene is left open where the match is weak. Some rows mark clone size as missing; the rest say once, few, many or name a class of expanded clone.

size	J	D	V	CDR3	DNA
-	TRBJ1-2	TRBD1	TRBV6-6	CASSYFGTETNYGYTF	TGTGCCAGCAGTTACTTCGGGACAGAAACCAACTATGGCTACACCTTC
-	TRBJ2-3	-	TRBV6-1	CASSEMRTGDTQYF	TGTGCCAGCAGTGAAATGAGGACGGGGGATACGCAGTATTTT
-	TRBJ1-4	-	TRBV27	CASKAGTEKLFF	TGTGCCAGCAAAGCCGGGACTGAAAAACTGTTTTTT
-	TRBJ2-1	-	TRBV20-1	CSAWRTEQFF	TGCAGTGCCTGGAGGACTGAGCAGTTCTTC
-	TRBJ1-2	-	TRBV5-1	CASSPRQGPSYGYTF	TGCGCCAGCAGCCCCCGGCAAGGCCCATCCTATGGCTACACCTTC
-	TRBJ1-5	-	TRBV19	CASSSGQYSNQPQHF	TGTGCCAGTAGTAGCGGACAGTATAGCAATCAGCCCCAGCATTTT
-	TRBJ1-1	TRBD1	TRBV19	CASSPLTGGGTEAFF	TGTGCCAGTAGTCCGCTGACAGGGGGTGGAACTGAAGCTTTCTTT
-	TRBJ1-2	-	TRBV10-3	CAIGTGSRDGYTF	TGTGCCATCGGGACCGGATCGAGGGATGGCTACACCTTC
-	TRBJ2-3	-	TRBV27	CASSPSGPYRSDTQYF	TGTGCCAGCAGTCCCTCCGGACCATATAGGTCCGATACGCAGTATTTT
-	TRBJ1-5	-	TRBV2	CASSDILHQPQHF	TGTGCCAGCAGTGACATCCTTCATCAGCCCCAGCATTTT
-	TRBJ2-5	-	TRBV6-5	CASSYRGWYQETQYF	TGTGCCAGCAGTTACCGGGGGTGGTACCAAGAGACCCAGTACTTC
few	TRBJ1-3	TRBD1	TRBV5-1	CASSLADRGNTIYF	TGCGCCAGCAGCTTGGCGGACAGGGGAAACACCATATATTTT
-	TRBJ2-1	TRBD2	TRBV7-8	CASSLAVGGAYNEQFF	TGTGCCAGCAGCTTAGCGGTGGGGGGGGCCTACAATGAGCAGTTCTTC
-	TRBJ1-2	-	TRBV19	CASTHGQLANYGYTF	TGTGCCAGTACTCACGGCCAGTTAGCTAACTATGGCTACACCTTC
-	TRBJ1-2	TRBD1	TRBV19	CASLRATGAHHGYTF	TGTGCCAGTTTGCGCGCCACAGGGGCGCATCATGGCTACACCTTC
-	TRBJ1-1	-	TRBV24-1	CATSDLVGEAFF	TGTGCCACCAGTGATTTGGTTGGTGAAGCTTTCTTT
-	TRBJ2-3	-	TRBV6-5	CASSYVGRGSTDTQYF	TGTGCCAGCAGTTACGTTGGCCGGGGAAGCACAGATACGCAGTATTTT
once	TRBJ2-6	-	TRBV19	CASGGTAGANVLTF	TGTGCCAGTGGCGGGACGGCTGGGGCCAACGTCCTGACTTTC
-	TRBJ2-1	TRBD2	TRBV27	CASSSGTSGVSSYNEQFF	TGTGCCAGCAGTTCGGGGACTAGCGGGGTCAGCTCCTACAATGAGCAGTTCTTC
-	TRBJ2-7	-	TRBV21-1	CASSTSEGQGQSGSLWYYEQYF	TGTGCCAGCAGCACATCGGAAGGTCAGGGACAATCCGGGAGCCTATGGTACTACGAGCAGTACTTC
-	TRBJ2-1	TRBD2	TRBV4-1	CASSQEPPGTRGDEQFF	TGCGCCAGCAGCCAAGAACCACCTGGGACTAGAGGCGATGAGCAGTTCTTC
-	TRBJ2-3	-	TRBV7-6	CASSLVFSTDTQYF	TGTGCCAGCAGCTTAGTCTTCAGCACAGATACGCAGTATTTT
-	TRBJ2-3	TRBD2	TRBV24-1	CATSAHLAGGTDTQYF	TGTGCCACCAGTGCTCATCTAGCGGGGGGCACAGATACGCAGTATTTT
-	TRBJ1-2	TRBD1	TRBV4-2	CASSQDGDRGNYGYTF	TGTGCCAGCAGCCAAGATGGTGACAGGGGGAACTATGGCTACACCTTC
-	TRBJ1-4	TRBD1	TRBV2	CASRAYRGSGEKLFF	TGTGCCAGCAGGGCCTACAGGGGAAGTGGTGAAAAACTGTTTTTT
-	TRBJ2-1	TRBD2	TRBV9	CASSPHLAGGRNEQFF	TGTGCCAGCAGCCCCCACTTAGCGGGGGGGCGCAATGAGCAGTTCTTC
-	TRBJ2-1	-	TRBV27	CASKGGGTFNEQFF	TGTGCCAGCAAGGGGGGGGGAACTTTCAATGAGCAGTTCTTC
-	TRBJ1-1	-	TRBV12-5	CASGRGDTEAFF	TGTGCTAGTGGCCGTGGGGACACTGAAGCTTTCTTT
-	TRBJ1-1	-	TRBV18	CASSRALGQENTEAFF	TGTGCCAGCTCCCGGGCCCTCGGCCAGGAGAACACTGAAGCTTTCTTT
-	TRBJ2-3	TRBD2	TRBV7-2	CASSPSRLAGGAYF	TGTGCCAGCAGCCCTAGCCGGTTAGCGGGGGGTGCGTATTTT
few	TRBJ1-1	-	TRBV3-1/TRBV3-2	CASMTARGTEAFF	TGTGCCAGTATGACAGCAAGGGGCACTGAAGCTTTCTTT
-	TRBJ2-6	-	TRBV5-8	CASSLMRGAGANVLTF	TGTGCCAGCAGCTTAATGAGGGGAGCTGGGGCCAACGTCCTGACTTTC
-	TRBJ2-5	-	TRBV20-1	CSASRDSMTKETQYF	TGCAGTGCTAGTCGGGACTCGATGACGAAAGAGACCCAGTACTTC
-	TRBJ1-3	-	TRBV6-2/TRBV6-3	CASSSLALSGNTIYF	TGTGCCAGCAGTTCTTTGGCCCTCTCTGGAAACACCATATATTTT
-	TRBJ2-1	TRBD2	TRBV2	CASRLAGGRYGDEQFF	TGTGCCAGCAGACTAGCGGGGGGGCGCTACGGGGATGAGCAGTTCTTC
-	TRBJ1-1	-	TRBV5-4	CASSFMQGYTEAFF	TGTGCCAGCAGCTTTATGCAGGGATACACTGAAGCTTTCTTT
-	TRBJ2-3	TRBD2	TRBV15	CATSHGLAGPRTDTQYF	TGTGCCACCAGCCACGGACTAGCGGGGCCTCGCACAGATACGCAGTATTTT
-	TRBJ1-1	TRBD1	TRBV30	CAWDRGRSLNTEAFF	TGTGCCTGGGACAGGGGGCGATCTCTGAACACTGAAGCTTTCTTT
-	TRBJ1-2	-	TRBV27	CASSFGGSYGYTF	TGTGCCAGCAGTTTTGGGGGGAGTTATGGCTACACCTTC
few	TRBJ1-2	-	TRBV6-6	CASSRPRIRDGPHYGYTF	TGTGCCAGCAGTCGACCTCGGATCCGGGACGGCCCTCACTATGGCTACACCTTC
once	TRBJ1-2	-	TRBV6-5	CASKQGLNGYTF	TGTGCCAGCAAACAGGGTCTCAATGGCTACACCTTC
-	TRBJ1-5	-	TRBV29-1	CSVGLVGNQPQHF	TGCAGCGTTGGTTTGGTAGGCAATCAGCCCCAGCATTTT
few	TRBJ1-2	TRBD1	TRBV30	CAWRLQGPGYGYTF	TGTGCCTGGAGATTACAGGGGCCGGGCTATGGCTACACCTTC
-	TRBJ2-5	-	TRBV18	CASSPRGGLETQYF	TGTGCCAGCTCACCGCGAGGCGGGTTGGAGACCCAGTACTTC
-	TRBJ1-1	TRBD1	TRBV18	CASSPGQGTTEAFF	TGTGCCAGCTCACCGGGACAGGGTACCACTGAAGCTTTCTTT
-	TRBJ1-6	-	TRBV10-3	CAISETRDSPLHF	TGTGCCATCAGTGAAACCAGGGACTCACCCCTCCACTTT
-	TRBJ2-3	TRBD1	TRBV5-1	CASRATGGPDTQYF	TGCGCCAGCCGGGCGACAGGGGGACCAGATACGCAGTATTTT
-	TRBJ1-1	-	TRBV5-1	CASSLTRVHTEAFF	TGCGCCAGCAGCTTGACCAGGGTGCACACTGAAGCTTTCTTT
-	TRBJ2-5	TRBD1	TRBV27	CASSPDRVGTRQETQYF	TGTGCCAGCAGTCCGGACAGGGTAGGGACAAGACAAGAGACCCAGTACTTC
-	TRBJ1-6	-	TRBV27	CASSWTIGAPLHF	TGTGCCAGCAGTTGGACAATCGGGGCCCCCCTCCACTTT
-	TRBJ1-2	TRBD1	TRBV30	CAWRRTGIDGYTF	TGTGCCTGGAGGAGGACAGGGATCGATGGCTACACCTTC
-	TRBJ1-1	-	TRBV29-1	CSVAWNTEAFF	TGCAGCGTGGCGTGGAACACTGAAGCTTTCTTT
-	TRBJ2-3	TRBD2	TRBV4-2	CASSRETSGVSDTQYF	TGTGCCAGCAGCCGAGAGACTAGCGGGGTCTCAGATACGCAGTATTTT
-	TRBJ2-7	-	TRBV30	CAWSYGAIAYSSYEQYF	TGTGCCTGGAGTTATGGGGCGATAGCTTACAGCTCCTACGAGCAGTACTTC
-	TRBJ1-1	TRBD1	TRBV12-3/TRBV12-4	CASSFGQGAEAFF	TGTGCCAGCAGTTTTGGACAGGGGGCTGAAGCTTTCTTT
-	TRBJ1-2	-	TRBV4-1	CASSQDKSGAQVNGYTF	TGCGCCAGCAGCCAAGATAAATCCGGGGCGCAGGTTAATGGCTACACCTTC
-	TRBJ1-1	-	TRBV4-1	CASSLGANTEAFF	TGCGCCAGCAGTTTAGGGGCGAACACTGAAGCTTTCTTT
-	TRBJ1-5	-	TRBV20-1	CSASNRLDQPQHF	TGCAGTGCTAGTAACAGGTTAGACCAGCCCCAGCATTTT
-	TRBJ1-2	TRBD1	TRBV10-3	CAINKGQGNGYTF	TGTGCCATCAATAAGGGACAGGGAAATGGCTACACCTTC